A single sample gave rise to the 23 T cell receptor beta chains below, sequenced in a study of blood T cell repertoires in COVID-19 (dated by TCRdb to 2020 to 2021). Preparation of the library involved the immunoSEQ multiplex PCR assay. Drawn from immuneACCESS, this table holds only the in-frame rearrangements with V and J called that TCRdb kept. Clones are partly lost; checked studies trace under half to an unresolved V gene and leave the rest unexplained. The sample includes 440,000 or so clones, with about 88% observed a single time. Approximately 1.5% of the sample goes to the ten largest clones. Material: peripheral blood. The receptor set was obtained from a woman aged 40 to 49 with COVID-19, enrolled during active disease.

In DNA, the CDR3 is TGTGCCAGTAGTTCCCCAGGGGGCAGGACCGGGGAGCTGTTTTTT. This translates into CASSSPGGRTGELFF. V usage is TRBV19 and J usage is TRBJ2-2; 8 bases agree with TRBD1. V was clipped by 5 bases and J by 5 bases; unmatched bases: 7. Germline-derived CDR1 and CDR2 are LNHDA and SQIVND (reference sequence). CDR3 size: 15 residues.

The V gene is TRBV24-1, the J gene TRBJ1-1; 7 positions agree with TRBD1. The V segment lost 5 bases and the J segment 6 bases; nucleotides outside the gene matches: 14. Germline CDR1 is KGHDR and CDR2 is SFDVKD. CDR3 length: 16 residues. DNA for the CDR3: TGTGCCACCAGTGCCGCGAACGGGGGCAGGGGGTCTGAAGCTTTCTTT. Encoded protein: CATSAANGGRGSEAFF.

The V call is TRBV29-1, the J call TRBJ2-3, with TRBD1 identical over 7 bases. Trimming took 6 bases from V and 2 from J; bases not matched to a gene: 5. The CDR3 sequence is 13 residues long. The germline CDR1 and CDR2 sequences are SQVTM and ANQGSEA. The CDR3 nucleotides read TGCAGCGTCACAGGGGACCTCACAGATACGCAGTATTTT. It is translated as CSVTGDLTDTQYF.

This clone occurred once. CDR3 bases: TGTGCCAGCAGCTCCACAGGATTCCGCACAGATACGCAGTATTTT. It encodes CASSSTGFRTDTQYF. The chain uses TRBV13 and TRBJ2-3; the D gene is possibly TRBD1 (5 bases). V lost 4 bases and J 1 base, leaving 12 bases between the germline ends. CDR3 length equals 15 residues. Germline values: CDR1 PRHDT, CDR2 FYEKMQ (reference sequence). The full variable domain, rest sourced from reference TRBV13 and TRBJ2-3, is AAGVIQSPRHLIKEKRETATLKCYPIPRHDTVYWYQQGPGQDPQFLISFYEKMQSDKGSIPDRFSAQQFSDYHSELNMSSLELGDSALYFCASSSTGFRTDTQYFGPGTRLTVL.

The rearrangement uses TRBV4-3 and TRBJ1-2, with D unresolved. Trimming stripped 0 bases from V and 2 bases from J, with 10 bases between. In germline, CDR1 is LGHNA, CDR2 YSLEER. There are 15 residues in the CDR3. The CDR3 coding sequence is TGCGCCAGCAGCCAAGATAGCAGCAGCAACTATGGCTACACCTTC. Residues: CASSQDSSSNYGYTF.

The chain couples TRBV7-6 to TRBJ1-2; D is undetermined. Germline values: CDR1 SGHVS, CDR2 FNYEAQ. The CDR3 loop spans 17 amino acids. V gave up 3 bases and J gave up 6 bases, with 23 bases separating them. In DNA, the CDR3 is TGTGCCAGCAGCTTGGGGATCGGGATGGGCCGAAAGGATGGCTACACCTTC. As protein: CASSLGIGMGRKDGYTF.

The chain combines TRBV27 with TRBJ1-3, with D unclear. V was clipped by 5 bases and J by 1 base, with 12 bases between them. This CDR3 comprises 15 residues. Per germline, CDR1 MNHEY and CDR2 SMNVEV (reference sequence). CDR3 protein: CASSPQGVSGNTIYF. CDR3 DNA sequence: TGTGCCAGCAGTCCCCAAGGAGTGTCTGGAAACACCATATATTTT.

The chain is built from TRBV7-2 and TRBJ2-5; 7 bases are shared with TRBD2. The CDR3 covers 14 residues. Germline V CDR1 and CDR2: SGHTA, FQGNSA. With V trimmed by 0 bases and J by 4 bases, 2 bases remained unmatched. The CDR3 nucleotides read TGTGCCAGCAGCTTAGCACTAGCGCGAGAGACCCAGTACTTC. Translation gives CASSLALARETQYF.

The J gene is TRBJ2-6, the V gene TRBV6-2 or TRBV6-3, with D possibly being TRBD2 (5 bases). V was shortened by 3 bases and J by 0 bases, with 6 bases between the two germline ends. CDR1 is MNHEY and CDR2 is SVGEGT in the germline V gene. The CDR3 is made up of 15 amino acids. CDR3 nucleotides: TGTGCCAGCAGTTATGAGGGCTCTGGGGCCAACGTCCTGACTTTC. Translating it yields CASSYEGSGANVLTF.

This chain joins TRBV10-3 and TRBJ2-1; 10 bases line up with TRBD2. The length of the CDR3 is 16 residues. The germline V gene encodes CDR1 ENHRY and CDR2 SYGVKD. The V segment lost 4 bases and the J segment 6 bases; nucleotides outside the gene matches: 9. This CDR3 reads CAISVNPSGSTNEQFF. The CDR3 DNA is TGTGCCATCAGTGTTAACCCTAGCGGGAGTACCAATGAGCAGTTCTTC.

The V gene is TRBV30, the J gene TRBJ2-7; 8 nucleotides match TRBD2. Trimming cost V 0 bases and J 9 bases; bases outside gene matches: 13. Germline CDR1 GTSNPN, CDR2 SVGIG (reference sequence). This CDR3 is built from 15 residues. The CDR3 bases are TGTGCCTGGAGTGTACGAGGGATAGCGGGATCGGGGCAGTACTTC. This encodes CAWSVRGIAGSGQYF.

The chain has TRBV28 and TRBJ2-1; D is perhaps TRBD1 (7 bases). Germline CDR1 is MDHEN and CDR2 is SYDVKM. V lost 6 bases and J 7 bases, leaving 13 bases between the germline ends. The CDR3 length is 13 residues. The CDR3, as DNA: TGTGCCAGCAGACCGACAGGGAGGAATGAGCAGTTCTTC. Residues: CASRPTGRNEQFF.

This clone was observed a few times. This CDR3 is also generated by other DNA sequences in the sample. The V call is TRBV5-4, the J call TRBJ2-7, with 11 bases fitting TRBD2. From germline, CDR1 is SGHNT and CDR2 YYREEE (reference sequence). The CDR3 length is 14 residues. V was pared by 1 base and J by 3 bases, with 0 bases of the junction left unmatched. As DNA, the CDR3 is TGTGCCAGCAGCTTGACTAGCGGGAGCTACGAGCAGTACTTC. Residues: CASSLTSGSYEQYF.

The CDR3 DNA reads as TGTGCCAGCAGCCAGGCCCCGAGAAGGGGTCTTAATGAAAAACTGTTTTTT. This sequence encodes CASSQAPRRGLNEKLFF. This sequence joins TRBV4-2 and TRBJ1-4; weak D call: TRBD1 (5 bases). In germline, CDR1 is LGHNA, CDR2 YNFKEQ. The CDR3 sequence is 17 residues long. The V gene lost 3 bases and the J gene lost 4 bases, with 18 bases spanning the gap.

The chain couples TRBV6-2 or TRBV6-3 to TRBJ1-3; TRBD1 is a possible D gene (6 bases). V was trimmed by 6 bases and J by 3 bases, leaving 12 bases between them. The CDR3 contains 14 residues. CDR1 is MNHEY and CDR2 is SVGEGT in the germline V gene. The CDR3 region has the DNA TGTGCCAGCAGCATCCCGGACAGTGGAAACACCATATATTTT. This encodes CASSIPDSGNTIYF.

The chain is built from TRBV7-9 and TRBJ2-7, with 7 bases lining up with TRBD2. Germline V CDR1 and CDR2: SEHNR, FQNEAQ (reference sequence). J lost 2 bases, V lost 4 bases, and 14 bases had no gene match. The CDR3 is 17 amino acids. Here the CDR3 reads CASSSYGGGGDPYEQYF. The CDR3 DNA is TGTGCCAGCAGCTCATACGGCGGCGGGGGAGATCCCTACGAGCAGTACTTC. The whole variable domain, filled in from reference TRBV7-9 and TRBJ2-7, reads DTGVSQNPRHKITKRGQNVTFRCDPISEHNRLYWYRQTLGQGPEFLTYFQNEAQLEKSRLLSDRFSAERPKGSFSTLEIQRTEQGDSAMYLCASSSYGGGGDPYEQYFGPGTRLTVT.

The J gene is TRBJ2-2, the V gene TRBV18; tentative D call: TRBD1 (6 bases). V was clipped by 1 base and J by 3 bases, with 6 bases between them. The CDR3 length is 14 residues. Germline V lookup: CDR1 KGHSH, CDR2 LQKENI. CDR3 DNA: TGTGCCAGCTCACCACAGGGGGACACCGGGGAGCTGTTTTTT. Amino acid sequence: CASSPQGDTGELFF.

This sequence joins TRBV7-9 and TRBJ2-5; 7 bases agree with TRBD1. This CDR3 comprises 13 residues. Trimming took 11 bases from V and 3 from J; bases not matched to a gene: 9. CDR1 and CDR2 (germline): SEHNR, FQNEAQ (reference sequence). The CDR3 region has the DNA TGTGCCGGGAGAGAAGACAGGGAAGAGACCCAGTACTTC. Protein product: CAGREDREETQYF. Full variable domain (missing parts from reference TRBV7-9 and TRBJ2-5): DTGVSQNPRHKITKRGQNVTFRCDPISEHNRLYWYRQTLGQGPEFLTYFQNEAQLEKSRLLSDRFSAERPKGSFSTLEIQRTEQGDSAMYLCAGREDREETQYFGPGTRLLVL.

In nucleotides, the CDR3 is TGTGCCAGCAGCCAGGGTATAGGGGAGCTGTTTTTT. This translates into CASSQGIGELFF. This rearrangement joins TRBV7-3 to TRBJ2-2; TRBD1 might be the D (5 bases). Trimming took 5 bases from V and 8 from J, leaving 9 bases between them. The CDR3 sequence is 12 residues long. The germline gives CDR1 SGHTA, CDR2 FQGTGA.

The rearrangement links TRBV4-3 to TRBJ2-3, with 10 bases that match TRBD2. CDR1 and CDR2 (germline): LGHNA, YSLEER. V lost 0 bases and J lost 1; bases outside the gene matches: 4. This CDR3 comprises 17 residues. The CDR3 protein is CASSQEPSGRGTDTQYF. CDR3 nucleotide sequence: TGCGCCAGCAGCCAAGAACCTAGCGGGAGAGGCACAGATACGCAGTATTTT.

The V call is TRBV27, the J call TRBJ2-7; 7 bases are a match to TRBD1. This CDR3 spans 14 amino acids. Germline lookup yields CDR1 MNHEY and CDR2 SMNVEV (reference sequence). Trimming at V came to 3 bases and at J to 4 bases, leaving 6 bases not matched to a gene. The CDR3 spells CASSLNRGMYEQYF. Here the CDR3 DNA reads TGTGCCAGCAGTTTGAACAGGGGAATGTACGAGCAGTACTTC.

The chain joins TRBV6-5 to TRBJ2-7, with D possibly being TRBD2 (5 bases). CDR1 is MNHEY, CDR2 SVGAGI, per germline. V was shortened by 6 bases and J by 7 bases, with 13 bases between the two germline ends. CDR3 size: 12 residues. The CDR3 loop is CASSYPGREQYF. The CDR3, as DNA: TGTGCCAGCAGCTACCCGGGAAGGGAGCAGTACTTC.

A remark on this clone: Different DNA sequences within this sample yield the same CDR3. The CDR3 DNA reads as TGTGCCAGCAGTCTAGAGGGTTATGGCTACACCTTC. It specifies CASSLEGYGYTF. The chain joins TRBV28 to TRBJ1-2, with D unresolved. Trimming pared 5 bases from V and 5 bases from J, leaving 9 bases between. Germline CDR1 reads MDHEN; CDR2 reads SYDVKM. The CDR3 is 12 residues long.